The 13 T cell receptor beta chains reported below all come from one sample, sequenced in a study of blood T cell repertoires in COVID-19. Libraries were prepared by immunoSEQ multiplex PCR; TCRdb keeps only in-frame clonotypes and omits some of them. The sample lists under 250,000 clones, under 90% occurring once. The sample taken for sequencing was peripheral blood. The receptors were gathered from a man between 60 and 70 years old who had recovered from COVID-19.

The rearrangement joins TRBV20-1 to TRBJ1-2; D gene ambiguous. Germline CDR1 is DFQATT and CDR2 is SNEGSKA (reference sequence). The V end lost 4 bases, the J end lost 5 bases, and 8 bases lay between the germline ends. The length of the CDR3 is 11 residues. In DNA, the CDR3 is TGCAGTGCTAAGCGGGAGTATGGCTACACCTTC. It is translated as CSAKREYGYTF.

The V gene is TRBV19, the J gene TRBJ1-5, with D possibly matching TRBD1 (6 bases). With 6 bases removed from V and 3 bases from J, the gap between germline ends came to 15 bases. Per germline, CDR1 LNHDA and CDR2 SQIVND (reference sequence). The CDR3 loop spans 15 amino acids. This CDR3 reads CASRDREANNQPQHF. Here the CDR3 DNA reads TGTGCCAGTAGGGACAGAGAAGCAAACAATCAGCCCCAGCATTTT.

The CDR3 loop is CASSDKFGLAVDEQFF. The CDR3 nucleotides read TGTGCCAGCAGCGATAAGTTTGGCCTAGCGGTCGATGAGCAGTTCTTC. The rearrangement joins TRBV7-3 to TRBJ2-1; 7 bases align to TRBD2. The CDR3 spans 16 residues. Germline V CDR1 and CDR2: SGHTA, FQGTGA. Germline trimming cut 5 bases from V and 8 bases from J; bases unmatched to any gene: 15.

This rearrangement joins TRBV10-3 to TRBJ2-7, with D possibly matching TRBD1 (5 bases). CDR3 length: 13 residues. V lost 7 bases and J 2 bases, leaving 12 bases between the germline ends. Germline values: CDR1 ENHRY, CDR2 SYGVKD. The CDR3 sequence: CAIKAGNAYEQYF. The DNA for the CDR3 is TGTGCCATCAAGGCAGGGAACGCCTACGAGCAGTACTTC.

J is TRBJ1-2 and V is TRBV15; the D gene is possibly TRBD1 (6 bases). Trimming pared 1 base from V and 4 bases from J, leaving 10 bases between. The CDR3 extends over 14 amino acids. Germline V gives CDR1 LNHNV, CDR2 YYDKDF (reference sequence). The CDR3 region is CATSRGGQIYGYTF. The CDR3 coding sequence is TGTGCCACCAGCAGAGGAGGACAGATCTATGGCTACACCTTC.

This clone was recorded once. DNA for the CDR3: TGTGCCAGTAGGGCAAATAATTTGAAGACGGGCGAGCAGTACTTC. Translating it yields CASRANNLKTGEQYF. V is TRBV19 and J is TRBJ2-7, with unresolved D. V lost 6 bases and J lost 6, with 21 bases in between. Germline CDR1 is LNHDA and CDR2 is SQIVND (reference sequence). The CDR3 runs 15 residues.

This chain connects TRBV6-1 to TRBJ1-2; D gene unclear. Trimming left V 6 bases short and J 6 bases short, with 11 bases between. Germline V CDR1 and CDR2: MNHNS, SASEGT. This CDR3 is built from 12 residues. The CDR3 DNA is TGTGCCAGCAGCCTACTGAGGGATGGCTACACCTTC. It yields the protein CASSLLRDGYTF.

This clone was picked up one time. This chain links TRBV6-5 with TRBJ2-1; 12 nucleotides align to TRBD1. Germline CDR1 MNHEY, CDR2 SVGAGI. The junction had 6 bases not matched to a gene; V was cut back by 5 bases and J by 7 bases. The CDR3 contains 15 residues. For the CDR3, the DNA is TGTGCCAGCAGTCCCGGGACAGGGGGCAGGAATGAGCAGTTCTTC. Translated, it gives CASSPGTGGRNEQFF.

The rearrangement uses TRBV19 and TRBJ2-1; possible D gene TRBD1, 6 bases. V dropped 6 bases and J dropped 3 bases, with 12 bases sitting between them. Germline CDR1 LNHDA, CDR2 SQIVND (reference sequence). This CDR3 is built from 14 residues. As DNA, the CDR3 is TGTGCCAGTAGCTCCGACAGGTTCTACAATGAGCAGTTCTTC. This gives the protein CASSSDRFYNEQFF.

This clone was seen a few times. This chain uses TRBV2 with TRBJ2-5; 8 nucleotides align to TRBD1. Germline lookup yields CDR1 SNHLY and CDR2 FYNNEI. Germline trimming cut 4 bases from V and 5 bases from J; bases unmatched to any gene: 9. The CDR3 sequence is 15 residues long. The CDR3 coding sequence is TGTGCCAGCAGTGGTCACAGGGGGGAGTCGGAGACCCAGTACTTC. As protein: CASSGHRGESETQYF.

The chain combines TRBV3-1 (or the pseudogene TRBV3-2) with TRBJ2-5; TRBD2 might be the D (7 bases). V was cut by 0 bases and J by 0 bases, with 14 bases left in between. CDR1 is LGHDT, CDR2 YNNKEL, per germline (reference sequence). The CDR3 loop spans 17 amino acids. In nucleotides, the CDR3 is TGTGCCAGCAGCCAAGATACGGCGGGGGCGTACCAAGAGACCCAGTACTTC. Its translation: CASSQDTAGAYQETQYF.

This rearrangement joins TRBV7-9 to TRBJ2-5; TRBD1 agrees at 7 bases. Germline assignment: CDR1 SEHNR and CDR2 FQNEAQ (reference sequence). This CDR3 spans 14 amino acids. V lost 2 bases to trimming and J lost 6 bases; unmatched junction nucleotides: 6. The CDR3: CASSLRQGEQTQYF. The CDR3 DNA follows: TGTGCCAGCAGCTTACGACAGGGCGAACAGACCCAGTACTTC.

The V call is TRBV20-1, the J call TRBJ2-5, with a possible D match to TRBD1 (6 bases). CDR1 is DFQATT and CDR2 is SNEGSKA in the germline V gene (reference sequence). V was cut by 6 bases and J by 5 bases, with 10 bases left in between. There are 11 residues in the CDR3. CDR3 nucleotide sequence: TGCAGTGCGGGACACACGGAGACCCAGTACTTC. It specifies CSAGHTETQYF.